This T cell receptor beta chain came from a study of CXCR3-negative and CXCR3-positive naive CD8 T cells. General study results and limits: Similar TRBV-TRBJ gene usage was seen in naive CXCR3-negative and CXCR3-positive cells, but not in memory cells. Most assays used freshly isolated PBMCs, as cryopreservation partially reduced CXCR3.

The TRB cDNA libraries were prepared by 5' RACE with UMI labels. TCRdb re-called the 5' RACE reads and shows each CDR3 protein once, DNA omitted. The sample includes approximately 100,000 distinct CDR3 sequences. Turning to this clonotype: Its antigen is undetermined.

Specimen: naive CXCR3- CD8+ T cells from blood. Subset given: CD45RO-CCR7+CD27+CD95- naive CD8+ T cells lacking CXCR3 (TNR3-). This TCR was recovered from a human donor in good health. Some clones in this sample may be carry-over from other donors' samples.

The CDR3 region is CASSIGVLAGGPGRRETQYF. The chain is built from TRBV5-1 and TRBJ2-5; TCRdb's D gene call, TRBD2, goes unchecked for lack of DNA. Germline CDR1 SGHRS, CDR2 YFSETQ. The CDR3 contains 20 residues.